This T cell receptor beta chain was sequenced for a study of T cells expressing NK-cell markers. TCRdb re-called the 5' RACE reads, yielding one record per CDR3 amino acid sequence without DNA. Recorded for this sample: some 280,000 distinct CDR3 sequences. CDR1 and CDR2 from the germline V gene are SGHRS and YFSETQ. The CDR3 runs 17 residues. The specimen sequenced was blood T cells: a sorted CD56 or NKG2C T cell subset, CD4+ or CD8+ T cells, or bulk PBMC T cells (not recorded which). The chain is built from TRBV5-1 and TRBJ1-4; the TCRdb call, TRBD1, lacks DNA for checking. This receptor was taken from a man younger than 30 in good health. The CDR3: CASSLLGKVETNEKLFF.